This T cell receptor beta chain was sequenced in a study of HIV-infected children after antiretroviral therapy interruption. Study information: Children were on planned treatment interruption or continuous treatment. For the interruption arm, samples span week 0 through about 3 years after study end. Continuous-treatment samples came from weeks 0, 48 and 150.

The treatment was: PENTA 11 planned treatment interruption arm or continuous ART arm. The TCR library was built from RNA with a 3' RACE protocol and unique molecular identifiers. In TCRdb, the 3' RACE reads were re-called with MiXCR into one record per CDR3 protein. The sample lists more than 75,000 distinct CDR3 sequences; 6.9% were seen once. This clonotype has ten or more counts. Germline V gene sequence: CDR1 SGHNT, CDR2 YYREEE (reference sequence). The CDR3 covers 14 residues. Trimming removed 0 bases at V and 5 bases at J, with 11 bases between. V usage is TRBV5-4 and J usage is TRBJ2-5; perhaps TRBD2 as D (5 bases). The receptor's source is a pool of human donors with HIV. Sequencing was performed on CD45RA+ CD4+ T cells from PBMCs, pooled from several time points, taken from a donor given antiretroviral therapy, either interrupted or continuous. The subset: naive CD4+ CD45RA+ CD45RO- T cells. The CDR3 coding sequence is TGTGCCAGCAGCTTGGCCCAGAGGGAGGAGACCCAGTACTTC. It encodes CASSLAQREETQYF. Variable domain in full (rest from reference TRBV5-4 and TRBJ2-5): ETGVTQSPTHLIKTRGQQVTLRCSSQSGHNTVSWYQQALGQGPQFIFQYYREEENGRGNFPPRFSGLQFPNYSSELNVNALELDDSALYLCASSLAQREETQYFGPGTRLLVL.